Following are 5 T cell receptor beta chains from one sample sequenced in a study of T cell responses to AZD1222 COVID-19 vaccine. Some clones are missing from TCRdb's copy, which holds only in-frame ones; the method was immunoSEQ multiplex PCR. In the table there are about 120,000 clones, roughly 90% of which are singletons. The sequenced sample was peripheral blood, obtained on day 0 of AZD1222 vaccination. These receptors all stem from an adult in good health.

This clone was seen once. The gene calls are TRBV11-3 and TRBJ1-5; the match to TRBD1 covers 7 bases. Unmatched junction bases numbered 10, after V lost 8 bases and J lost 3 bases. The CDR3 covers 15 residues. Germline CDR1 reads SGHNT; CDR2 reads YENEEA. CDR3 in amino acids: CASPSQGSHNQPQHF. The CDR3 DNA sequence: TGTGCCAGCCCCTCACAGGGGTCACACAATCAGCCCCAGCATTTT. The full variable domain, its missing parts supplied by reference TRBV11-3 and TRBJ1-5, is EAGVVQSPRYKIIEKKQPVAFWCNPISGHNTLYWYLQNLGQGPELLIRYENEEAVDDSQLPKDRFSAERLKGVDSTLKIQPAELGDSAVYLCASPSQGSHNQPQHFGDGTRLSIL.

The gene calls are TRBV7-9 and TRBJ1-6; D not certain. Germline loops: CDR1 SEHNR, CDR2 FQNEAQ (reference sequence). Trimming left V 2 bases short and J 8 bases short, with 10 bases between. The CDR3 length is 14 residues. DNA of the CDR3: TGTGCCAGCAGCTTAAAGACACCCTATTCACCCCTCCACTTT. Translation: CASSLKTPYSPLHF.

The chain has TRBV11-2 and TRBJ2-3; D is undetermined. The CDR3 covers 12 residues. The V end lost 3 bases, the J end lost 2 bases, and 3 bases lay between the germline ends. Germline CDR1 is SGHAT and CDR2 is FQNNGV. The DNA of the CDR3 is TGTGCCAGCAGCTTGTACACAGATACGCAGTATTTT. It yields the protein CASSLYTDTQYF. The complete variable domain, with remaining parts taken from reference TRBV11-2 and TRBJ2-3, reads EAGVAQSPRYKIIEKRQSVAFWCNPISGHATLYWYQQILGQGPKLLIQFQNNGVVDDSQLPKDRFSAERLKGVDSTLKIQPAKLEDSAVYLCASSLYTDTQYFGPGTRLTVL.

The rearrangement joins TRBV29-1 to TRBJ2-3; D perhaps matches TRBD1 (5 bases). There are 14 residues in the CDR3. Trimming left V 4 bases short and J 0 bases short, with 11 bases between. Per the germline V gene, CDR1 is SQVTM and CDR2 is ANQGSEA. The CDR3 DNA reads TGCAGCGTTGGGGGCGGATCGAGCACAGATACGCAGTATTTT. It specifies CSVGGGSSTDTQYF.

The chain uses TRBV5-4 and TRBJ1-5; D ambiguous. The CDR3 sequence is 14 residues long. V lost 4 bases to trimming and J lost 3 bases, with 11 bases between them. The germline V gene has CDR1 SGHNT and CDR2 YYREEE (reference sequence). This CDR3 is CASSNLGTNQPQHF. CDR3 sequence (DNA): TGTGCCAGCAGCAACCTGGGTACCAATCAGCCCCAGCATTTT.